This TCR beta chain is from a study of identical twins. General study points: Among out-of-frame alpha sequences shared by twins, low generation probability occurred in excess. With monozygotic twins, out-of-frame TCR alpha sharing exceeded what models estimated. High-abundance cord blood beta clonotypes had fewer insertions; memory repertoires showed none. Cross-sectional statistical analysis was relied on for the conclusions, without the same donors being followed.

This CDR3 is built from 14 residues. V dropped 6 bases and J dropped 4 bases, with 12 bases sitting between them. In germline, CDR1 is WSHSY, CDR2 SAAADI. This clonotype was detected many times. Its antigen is not known. Using its own MiXCR run on the 5' RACE reads, TCRdb lists one record per CDR3 protein. The sample has hundreds of thousands of distinct CDR3 sequences, roughly 7% seen once. These data were also reused for a study on yellow fever vaccine responses in identical twins.

The sequenced sample was memory (CD45RO+) T cells sorted from blood. The sequence was obtained from a young woman in good health. The chain recombines TRBV10-2 with TRBJ2-2, with unresolved D. CDR3 protein: CASSEGRITGELFF. CDR3 DNA: TGCGCCAGCAGCGAAGGACGGATCACCGGGGAGCTGTTTTTT.